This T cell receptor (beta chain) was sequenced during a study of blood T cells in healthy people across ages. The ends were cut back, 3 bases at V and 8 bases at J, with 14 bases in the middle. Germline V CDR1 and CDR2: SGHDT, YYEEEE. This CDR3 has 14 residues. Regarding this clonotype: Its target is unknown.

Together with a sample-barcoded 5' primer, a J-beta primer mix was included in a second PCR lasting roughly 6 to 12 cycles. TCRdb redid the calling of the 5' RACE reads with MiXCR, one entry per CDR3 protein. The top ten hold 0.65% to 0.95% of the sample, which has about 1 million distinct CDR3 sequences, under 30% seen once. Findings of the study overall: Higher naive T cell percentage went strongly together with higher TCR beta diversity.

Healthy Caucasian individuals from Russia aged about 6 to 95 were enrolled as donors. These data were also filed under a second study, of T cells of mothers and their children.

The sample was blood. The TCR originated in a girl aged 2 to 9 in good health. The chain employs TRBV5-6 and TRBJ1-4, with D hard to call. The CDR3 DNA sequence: TGTGCCAGCAGCTCGCCCCTCGTGGGGGAAAAACTGTTTTTT. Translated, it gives CASSSPLVGEKLFF.